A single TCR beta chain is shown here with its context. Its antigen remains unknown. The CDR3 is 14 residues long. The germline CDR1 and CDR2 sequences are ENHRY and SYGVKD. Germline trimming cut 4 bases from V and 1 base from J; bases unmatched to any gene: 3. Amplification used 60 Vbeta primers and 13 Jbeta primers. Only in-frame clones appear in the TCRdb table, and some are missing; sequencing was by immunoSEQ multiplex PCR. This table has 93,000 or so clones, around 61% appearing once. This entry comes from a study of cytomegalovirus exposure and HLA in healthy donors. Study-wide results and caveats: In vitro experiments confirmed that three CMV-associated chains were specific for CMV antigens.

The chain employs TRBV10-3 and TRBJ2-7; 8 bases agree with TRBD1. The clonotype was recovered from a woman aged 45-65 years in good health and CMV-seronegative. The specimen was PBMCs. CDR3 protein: CAISGQGTSYEQYF. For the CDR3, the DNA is TGTGCCATCAGTGGACAGGGGACTTCCTACGAGCAGTACTTC.